These 18 T cell receptor beta chains were all obtained from the same sample, sequenced in a study of T cells in Graves' hyperthyroidism and ophthalmopathy. Regions amplified from RNA transcripts were the TCR beta CDR3 regions. The primer set for the first-round RT-PCR of the TCR CDR3 was HTBI. TCRdb fed the multiplex PCR reads into MiXCR, producing one record per CDR3 protein. Among 200,000 to 250,000 distinct CDR3 sequences listed, roughly 15% were seen once. Sequencing used blood. The receptors originated from a woman younger than 30 with Graves' ophthalmopathy.

Many counts were recorded for this clonotype. The chain combines TRBV30 with TRBJ2-3; possible D gene TRBD2, 6 bases. The V and J ends lost 2 bases and 0 bases respectively, with 6 bases between them. Germline CDR1 and CDR2: GTSNPN and SVGIG (reference sequence). This CDR3 comprises 13 residues. In DNA form, the CDR3 reads TGTGCCTGGAGTCGGGAGAGCACAGATACGCAGTATTTT. Translated: CAWSRESTDTQYF.

This clonotype came up a few times. V gene TRBV5-6 combines with J gene TRBJ1-4; the match to TRBD1 covers 7 bases. Germline-derived CDR1 and CDR2 are SGHDT and YYEEEE. The CDR3 covers 14 residues. The V gene end was trimmed by 3 bases and the J gene end by 8 bases; junction bases not matched to a gene: 7. CDR3 sequence: CASSSRTGYEKLFF. The CDR3, as DNA: TGTGCCAGCAGCTCTAGGACAGGCTACGAAAAACTGTTTTTT.

This clonotype has a handful of counts. The chain joins TRBV28 to TRBJ2-5, with 7 bases fitting TRBD2. Germline V gene data show CDR1 as MDHEN and CDR2 as SYDVKM. Trimming took 3 bases from V and 4 from J; bases not matched to a gene: 5. The CDR3 has 14 residues. DNA of the CDR3: TGTGCCAGCAGTTTTGGCGGGAGACTAGAGACCCAGTACTTC. It encodes CASSFGGRLETQYF.

This clonotype was counted ten times or more. V is TRBV28 and J is TRBJ1-2, with a weak D call TRBD1 (6 bases). Per germline, CDR1 MDHEN and CDR2 SYDVKM. The CDR3 has 15 amino acids. The ends were cut back, 6 bases at V and 1 base at J, with 15 bases in the middle. The DNA for the CDR3 is TGTGCCAGCAGGACCAGGGGAGGTGGTAACTATGGCTACACCTTC. It is translated as CASRTRGGGNYGYTF.

Only a few counts were recorded for this clonotype. One junction end does not reproduce the germline sequence, and a read error may be involved. This chain links TRBV4-1 with TRBJ2-7, with D perhaps TRBD2 (5 bases). The V gene's germline CDR1 is MGHRA and CDR2 YSYEKL. The CDR3 sequence is 16 residues long. The CDR3 loop reads CASSQDRAGGSYKQYF. In DNA form, the CDR3 reads TGCGCCAGCAGCCAAGATCGGGCGGGTGGCTCCTACAAGCAGTACTTC.

This clonotype was counted ten times or more. This chain uses TRBV18 with TRBJ1-5; weak D call: TRBD1 (5 bases). The CDR3 has 15 residues. In germline, CDR1 is KGHSH, CDR2 LQKENI. V was shortened by 3 bases and J by 6 bases, with 15 bases between the two germline ends. This CDR3 is CASSPQGWFRQPQHF. CDR3 DNA: TGTGCCAGCTCACCCCAGGGATGGTTCCGTCAGCCCCAGCATTTT.

This clonotype was seen more than once but under ten times. This chain joins TRBV15 and TRBJ2-5, with TRBD1 matching 9 bases. The V gene's germline CDR1 is LNHNV and CDR2 YYDKDF (reference sequence). V was pared by 1 base and J by 3 bases, with 0 bases of the junction left unmatched. This CDR3 contains 14 residues. Written as DNA, the CDR3 is TGTGCCACCAGCAGAGGGACAGGGGAAGAGACCCAGTACTTC. The encoded protein is CATSRGTGEETQYF.

CDR3 protein: CASAQGAGSGELFF. CDR3 sequence (DNA): TGTGCCAGCGCACAGGGGGCTGGGTCCGGGGAGCTGTTTTTT. The V gene is TRBV11-3, the J gene TRBJ2-2; 9 bases fit TRBD1. CDR1 SGHNT and CDR2 YENEEA come from the germline V gene. The CDR3 has 14 amino acids. V trimming: 8 bases; J trimming: 6 bases; junction bases outside the gene matches: 7.

This clonotype was observed many times. The chain has TRBV28 and TRBJ1-2, with D possibly matching TRBD1 (5 bases). The CDR3 runs to 13 residues. V gave up 6 bases and J gave up 8 bases, with 16 bases separating them. Germline CDR1 MDHEN, CDR2 SYDVKM. The CDR3 DNA is TGTGCCAGCAGCCATATTTGGGGGGAAGGCTACACCTTC. The encoded protein is CASSHIWGEGYTF.

This clonotype has ten or more counts. A read error may explain this, as a much larger clone is one base away. The J gene is TRBJ1-6, the V gene TRBV7-2; D unresolved. CDR3 length: 13 residues. CDR1 is SGHTA, CDR2 FQGNSA, per germline. The CDR3 loop reads CSSSLRAGSPLHF. The CDR3 DNA is TGTTCCAGCAGCTTACGGGCGGGTTCACCCCTCCACTTT.

The sample holds many counts of this clonotype. The V call is TRBV3-1, the J call TRBJ2-6; D possibly uses TRBD1 or TRBD2 (6 bases each). In germline, CDR1 is LGHDT, CDR2 YNNKEL (reference sequence). This CDR3 contains 18 residues. V lost 7 bases to trimming and J lost 0 bases, with 19 bases between them. The CDR3 nucleotides are TGTGCCAGCACCCCAGGGGCTAGCGCCCCCTCTGGGGCCAACGTCCTGACTTTC. This encodes CASTPGASAPSGANVLTF.

This clonotype has a count of ten or more. The CDR3 sequence is CASGLGGTGSVAFF. In nucleotides, the CDR3 is TGTGCCAGCGGCCTCGGGGGGACAGGGAGTGTAGCTTTCTTT. The J gene is TRBJ1-1, the V gene TRBV6-2 or TRBV6-3, with 9 bases identical to TRBD1. Trimming cost V 8 bases and J 10 bases; bases outside gene matches: 14. Per the germline V gene, CDR1 is MNHEY and CDR2 is SVGEGT. The CDR3 extends over 14 amino acids.

There are many counts of this clonotype. V is TRBV20-1 and J is TRBJ1-5; TRBD1 might be the D (6 bases). CDR1 is DFQATT and CDR2 is SNEGSKA in the germline V gene (reference sequence). The CDR3 is 15 residues long. V was trimmed by 4 bases and J by 7 bases, leaving 20 bases between them. The CDR3 is CSAMTSTGSQQPQHF. In nucleotides, the CDR3 is TGCAGTGCTATGACCTCGACAGGTTCACAGCAGCCCCAGCATTTT.

Ten or more counts support this clonotype. The rearrangement joins TRBV7-9 to TRBJ2-5; 9 bases agree with TRBD2. CDR3 length: 14 residues. Looked up from germline, CDR1 is SEHNR and CDR2 is FQNEAQ (reference sequence). The V and J ends lost 3 bases and 5 bases, in that order; junction bases with no gene match: 4. The DNA of the CDR3 is TGTGCCAGCAGCTTTCATAGCGGGGGCGAGACCCAGTACTTC. It encodes CASSFHSGGETQYF.

The table lists this clonotype with many counts. The chain carries TRBV20-1 and TRBJ1-2; D call uncertain. The CDR3 consists of 12 residues. Germline loops: CDR1 DFQATT, CDR2 SNEGSKA (reference sequence). Trimming cost V 6 bases and J 7 bases, with 15 bases left between them. The CDR3 spells CSADRRAPGYTF. CDR3 DNA: TGCAGTGCGGATCGAAGAGCCCCTGGCTACACCTTC.

This clonotype was picked up many times. The chain employs TRBV6-2 or TRBV6-3 and TRBJ2-2, with TRBD2 matching 9 bases. J was trimmed by 4 bases and V by 7 bases; bases with no gene match: 13. Germline V gene lookup returns CDR1 MNHEY and CDR2 SVGEGT. The CDR3 runs 17 residues. CDR3 in DNA: TGTGCCAGCACGTCTTTAGCGGGGGCGAGTGGCACCGGGGAGCTGTTTTTT. As protein: CASTSLAGASGTGELFF.

This clonotype showed up just a few times. This chain joins TRBV24-1 and TRBJ2-1; 7 bases fit TRBD2. This CDR3 has 16 amino acids. V shed 0 bases and J 4 bases; nucleotides not matched to a gene: 5. Germline values: CDR1 KGHDR, CDR2 SFDVKD. The CDR3: CATSDLWASGYNEQFF. Written as DNA, the CDR3 is TGTGCCACCAGTGATTTGTGGGCTAGCGGTTACAATGAGCAGTTCTTC.

This clonotype was counted many times. The genes are TRBV20-1 and TRBJ1-1; the match to TRBD1 covers 8 bases. V lost 2 bases, J lost 1 base, and 3 bases stayed unmatched. The germline gives CDR1 DFQATT, CDR2 SNEGSKA (reference sequence). This CDR3 region has 14 residues. CDR3 nucleotide sequence: TGCAGTGCTAGACAGGGGGCTAGGAACACTGAAGCTTTCTTT. This gives the protein CSARQGARNTEAFF.